The clone carrying this T cell receptor (beta chain) was seen many times. The target antigen is unknown. One junction end disagrees with the germline gene, perhaps due to a read error. TCRdb passed the reads through MiXCR, listing each CDR3 protein once. The data show fewer than 700,000 distinct CDR3 sequences, 20% to 25% seen once. These data originate in a study of T cell repertoires in cytomegalovirus infection. Overall study: Matching HLA type, along with CMV infection, was indicated by public TCR beta signatures.

The CDR3 runs to 15 residues. CDR1 and CDR2 (germline): SSHAT, FNYEAQ (reference sequence). General study results and limits: There were carriers of CMV plus the relevant HLA, and cumulative public TCR beta family frequency identified them. Predominance within the ex vivo response was attributable to HLA-C-restricted CMV-specific TCR beta clonotypes.

The chain links TRBV7-7 to TRBJ2-1; no definite D call. Sample: CD8+ T cells from PBMCs. The source is a human donor in good health (CMV status not recorded). Some clones in this sample may be carry-over from other donors' samples. The CDR3 here is CASSAGDSSYNEQFF. Written as DNA, the CDR3 is TGTGCTAGCAGCGCTGGGGATAGCTCCTACAATGAGCAGTTCTTC.